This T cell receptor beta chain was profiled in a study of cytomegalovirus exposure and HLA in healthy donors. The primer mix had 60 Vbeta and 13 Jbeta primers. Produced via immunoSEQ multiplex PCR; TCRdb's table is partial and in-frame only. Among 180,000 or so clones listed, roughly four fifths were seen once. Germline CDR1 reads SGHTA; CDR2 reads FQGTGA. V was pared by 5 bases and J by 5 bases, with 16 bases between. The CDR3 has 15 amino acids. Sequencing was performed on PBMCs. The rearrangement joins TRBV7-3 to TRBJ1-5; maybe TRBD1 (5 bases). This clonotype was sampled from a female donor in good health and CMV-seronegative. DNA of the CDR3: TGTGCCAGCAGCGCAAGGGTGGGGCATGATCAGCCCCAGCATTTT. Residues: CASSARVGHDQPQHF.